The T cell receptor (beta chain) described here comes from a study of blood T cell repertoires in COVID-19. The CDR3 sequence is 15 residues long. Germline V gives CDR1 MNHEY, CDR2 SVGAGI. Unmatched junction bases numbered 6, after V lost 1 base and J lost 7 bases. The repertoire was sequenced with immunoSEQ multiplex PCR; TCRdb's copy has only in-frame clones and lacks some. Found here are about 130,000 clones, around 87% of them singletons; the top ten hold 3.6%. V and J are TRBV6-5 and TRBJ2-7; 11 nucleotides agree with TRBD2. Material for sequencing was peripheral blood. The receptor's source is a woman aged 60-70 years with acute or convalescent COVID-19. The CDR3 is CASSYLAGGPREQYF. DNA for the CDR3: TGTGCCAGCAGTTACTTAGCGGGAGGGCCGAGGGAGCAGTACTTC.